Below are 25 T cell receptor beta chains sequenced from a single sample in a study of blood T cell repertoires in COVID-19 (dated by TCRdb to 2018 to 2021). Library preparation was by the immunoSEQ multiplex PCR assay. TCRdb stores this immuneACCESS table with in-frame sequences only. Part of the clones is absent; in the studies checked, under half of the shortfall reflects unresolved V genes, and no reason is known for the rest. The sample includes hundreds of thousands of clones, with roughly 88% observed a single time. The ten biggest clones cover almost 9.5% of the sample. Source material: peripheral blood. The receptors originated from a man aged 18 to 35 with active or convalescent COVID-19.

CDR3 loop: CASQRSGVTTDTQYF. Written as DNA, the CDR3 is TGTGCCAGTCAACGCAGCGGGGTGACTACAGATACGCAGTATTTT. The chain has TRBV9 and TRBJ2-3, with TRBD2 identical over 7 bases. Trimming took 8 bases from V and 3 from J; bases not matched to a gene: 12. CDR1 SGDLS and CDR2 YYNGEE come from the germline V gene. The CDR3 runs to 15 residues.

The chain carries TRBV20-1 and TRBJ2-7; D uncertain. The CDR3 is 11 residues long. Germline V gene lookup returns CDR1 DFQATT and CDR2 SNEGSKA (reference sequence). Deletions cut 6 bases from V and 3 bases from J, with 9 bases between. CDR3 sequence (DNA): TGCAGTGCCGGGTCCCTCTACGAGCAGTACTTC. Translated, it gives CSAGSLYEQYF.

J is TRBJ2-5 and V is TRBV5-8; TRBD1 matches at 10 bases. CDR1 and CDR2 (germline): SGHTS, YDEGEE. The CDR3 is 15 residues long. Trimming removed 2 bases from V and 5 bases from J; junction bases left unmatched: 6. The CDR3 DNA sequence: TGTGCCAGCAGCTTCCGGACAGGGGGGGTGGAGACCCAGTACTTC. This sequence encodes CASSFRTGGVETQYF.

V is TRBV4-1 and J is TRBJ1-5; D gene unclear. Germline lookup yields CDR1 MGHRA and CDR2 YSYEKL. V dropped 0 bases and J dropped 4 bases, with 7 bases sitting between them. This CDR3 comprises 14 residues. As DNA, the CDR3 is TGCGCCAGCAGCCAAGAGTACAGAAATCAGCCCCAGCATTTT. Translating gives CASSQEYRNQPQHF.

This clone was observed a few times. The CDR3 region is CASKGTGNYEQYF. CDR3 DNA: TGTGCCAGCAAGGGGACAGGAAACTACGAGCAGTACTTC. J is TRBJ2-7 and V is TRBV6-5, with 8 bases matching TRBD1. Germline CDR1 is MNHEY and CDR2 is SVGAGI. Trimming took 7 bases from V and 3 from J; bases not matched to a gene: 5. The CDR3 contains 13 residues.

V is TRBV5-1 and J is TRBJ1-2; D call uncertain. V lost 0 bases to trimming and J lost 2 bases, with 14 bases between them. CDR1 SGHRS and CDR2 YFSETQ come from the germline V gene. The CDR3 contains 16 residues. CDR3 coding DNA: TGCGCCAGCAGCTTGGAATTGGCAGACATAAACTATGGCTACACCTTC. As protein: CASSLELADINYGYTF.

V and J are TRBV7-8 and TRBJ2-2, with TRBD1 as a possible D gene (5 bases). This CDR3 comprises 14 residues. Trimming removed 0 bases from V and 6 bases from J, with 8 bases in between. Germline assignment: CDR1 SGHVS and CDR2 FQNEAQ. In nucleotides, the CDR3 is TGTGCCAGCAGCTTAGCAGGGGTGTCCGGGGAGCTGTTTTTT. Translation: CASSLAGVSGELFF.

CDR3 nucleotides: TGCAGCGGACAGGGTAGATCGACTGAAGCTTTCTTT. Amino acid sequence: CSGQGRSTEAFF. This chain connects TRBV29-1 to TRBJ1-1; 7 bases align to TRBD1. The CDR3 extends over 12 amino acids. CDR1 is SQVTM, CDR2 ANQGSEA, per germline. V lost 7 bases to trimming and J lost 5 bases; unmatched junction nucleotides: 7.

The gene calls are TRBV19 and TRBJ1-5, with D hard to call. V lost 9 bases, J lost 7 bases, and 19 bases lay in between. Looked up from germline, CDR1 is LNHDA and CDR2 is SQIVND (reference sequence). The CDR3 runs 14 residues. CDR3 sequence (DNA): TGTGCCAGCCAGGACGGGGAGACAATCCAGCCCCAGCATTTT. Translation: CASQDGETIQPQHF.

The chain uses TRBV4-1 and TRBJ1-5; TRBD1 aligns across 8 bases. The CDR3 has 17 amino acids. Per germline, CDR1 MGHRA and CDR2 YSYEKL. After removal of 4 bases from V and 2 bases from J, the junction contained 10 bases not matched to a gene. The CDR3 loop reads CASSLRTGRFGNQPQHF. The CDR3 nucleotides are TGCGCCAGCAGCCTCCGGACAGGGAGGTTTGGCAATCAGCCCCAGCATTTT.

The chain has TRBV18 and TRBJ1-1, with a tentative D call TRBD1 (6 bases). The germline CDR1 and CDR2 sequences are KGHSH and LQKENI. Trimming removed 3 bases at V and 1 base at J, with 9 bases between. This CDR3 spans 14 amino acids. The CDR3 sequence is CASSPARGNTEAFF. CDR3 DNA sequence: TGTGCCAGCTCACCGGCCAGGGGGAACACTGAAGCTTTCTTT. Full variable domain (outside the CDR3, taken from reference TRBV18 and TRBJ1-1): NAGVMQNPRHLVRRRGQEARLRCSPMKGHSHVYWYRQLPEEGLKFMVYLQKENIIDESGMPKERFSAEFPKEGPSILRIQQVVRGDSAAYFCASSPARGNTEAFFGQGTRLTVV.

CDR3 residues: CASSLVPGQAYYEQYF. CDR3 nucleotide sequence: TGTGCCAGCAGTTTGGTACCGGGACAGGCCTATTACGAGCAGTACTTC. The chain joins TRBV6-5 to TRBJ2-7; 8 nucleotides align to TRBD1. J lost 4 bases, V lost 4 bases, and 12 bases had no gene match. The CDR3 is 16 amino acids. Germline V lookup: CDR1 MNHEY, CDR2 SVGAGI.

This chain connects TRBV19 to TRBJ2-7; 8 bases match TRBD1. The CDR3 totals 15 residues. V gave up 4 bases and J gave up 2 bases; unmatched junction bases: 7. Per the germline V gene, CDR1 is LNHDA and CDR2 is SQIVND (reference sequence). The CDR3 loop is CASSNSGTGTYEQYF. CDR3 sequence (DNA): TGTGCCAGTAGTAACTCCGGGACAGGTACCTACGAGCAGTACTTC.

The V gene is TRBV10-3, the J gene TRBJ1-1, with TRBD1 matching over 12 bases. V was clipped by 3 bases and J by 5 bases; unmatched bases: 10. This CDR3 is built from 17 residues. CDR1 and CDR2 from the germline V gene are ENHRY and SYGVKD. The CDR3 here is CAISDFYRDRGRTEAFF. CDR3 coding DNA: TGTGCCATCAGTGATTTCTATCGGGACAGGGGGCGAACTGAAGCTTTCTTT.

In DNA form, the CDR3 reads TGTGCCAGCAGCCCATTGGTAACGCAGGAGACCCAGTACTTC. Protein: CASSPLVTQETQYF. J is TRBJ2-5 and V is TRBV7-2; D is unclear. CDR1 SGHTA and CDR2 FQGNSA come from the germline V gene. This CDR3 comprises 14 residues. With 5 bases removed from V and 5 bases from J, the gap between germline ends came to 15 bases.

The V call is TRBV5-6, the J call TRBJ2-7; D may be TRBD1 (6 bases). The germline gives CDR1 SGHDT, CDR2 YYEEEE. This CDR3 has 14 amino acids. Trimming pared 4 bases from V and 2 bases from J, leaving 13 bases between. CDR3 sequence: CASSIQGRAYEQYF. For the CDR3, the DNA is TGTGCCAGCAGCATACAGGGAAGGGCCTACGAGCAGTACTTC.

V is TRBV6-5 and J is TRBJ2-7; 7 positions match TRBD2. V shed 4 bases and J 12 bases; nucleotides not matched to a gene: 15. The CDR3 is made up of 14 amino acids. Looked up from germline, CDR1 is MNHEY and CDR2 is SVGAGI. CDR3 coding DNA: TGTGCCAGCAGTTGGGGGGGGACCCCCCAAGATCGGTACTTC. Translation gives CASSWGGTPQDRYF.

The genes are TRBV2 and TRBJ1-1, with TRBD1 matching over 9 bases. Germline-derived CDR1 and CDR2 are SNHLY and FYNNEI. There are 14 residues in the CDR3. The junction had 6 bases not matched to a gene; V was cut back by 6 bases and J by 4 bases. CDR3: CASRGDRAGTEAFF. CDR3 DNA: TGTGCCAGCAGAGGGGACAGGGCTGGCACTGAAGCTTTCTTT.

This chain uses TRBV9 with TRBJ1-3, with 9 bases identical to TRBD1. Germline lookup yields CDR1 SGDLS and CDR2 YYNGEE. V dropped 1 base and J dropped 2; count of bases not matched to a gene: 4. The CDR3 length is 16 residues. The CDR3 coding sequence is TGTGCCAGCAGCGTATCAGACAGGGGGACTGGAAACACCATATATTTT. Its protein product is CASSVSDRGTGNTIYF.

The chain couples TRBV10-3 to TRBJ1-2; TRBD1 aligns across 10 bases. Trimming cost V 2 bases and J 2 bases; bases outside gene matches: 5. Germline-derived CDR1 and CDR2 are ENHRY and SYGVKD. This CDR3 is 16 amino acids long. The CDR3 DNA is TGTGCCATCAGTGAGACAAGACAGGGGGCCAACTATGGCTACACCTTC. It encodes CAISETRQGANYGYTF.

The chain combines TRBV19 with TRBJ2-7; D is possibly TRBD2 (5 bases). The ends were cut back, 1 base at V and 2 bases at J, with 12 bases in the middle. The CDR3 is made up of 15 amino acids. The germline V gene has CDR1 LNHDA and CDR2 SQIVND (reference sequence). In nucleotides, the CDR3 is TGTGCCAGTAGTATAGTCCTGGACGGGACCTACGAGCAGTACTTC. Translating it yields CASSIVLDGTYEQYF. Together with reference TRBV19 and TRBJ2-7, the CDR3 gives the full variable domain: DGGITQSPKYLFRKEGQNVTLSCEQNLNHDAMYWYRQDPGQGLRLIYYSQIVNDFQKGDIAEGYSVSREKKESFPLTVTSAQKNPTAFYLCASSIVLDGTYEQYFGPGTRLTVT.

The CDR3, as DNA: TGTGCCAGCAGCCCGGACGGGGGAGAAAAACTGTTTTTT. Its protein is CASSPDGGEKLFF. The chain is built from TRBV6-6 and TRBJ1-4, with D maybe TRBD1 (5 bases). V lost 6 bases, J lost 8 bases, and 13 bases lay in between. The CDR3 is 13 residues long. The germline CDR1 and CDR2 sequences are MNHNY and SVGAGI (reference sequence).

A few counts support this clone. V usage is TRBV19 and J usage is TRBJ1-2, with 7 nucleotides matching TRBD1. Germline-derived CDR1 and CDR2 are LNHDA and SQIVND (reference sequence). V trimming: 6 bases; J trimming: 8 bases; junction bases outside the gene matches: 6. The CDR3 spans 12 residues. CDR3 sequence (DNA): TGTGCCAGTAGGACAGGGTCTCGGGGCTACACCTTC. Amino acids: CASRTGSRGYTF.

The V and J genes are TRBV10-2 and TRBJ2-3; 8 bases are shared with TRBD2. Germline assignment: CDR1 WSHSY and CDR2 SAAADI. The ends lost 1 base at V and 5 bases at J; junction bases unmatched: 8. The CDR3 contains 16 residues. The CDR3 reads CASSEYTGGAEDTQYF. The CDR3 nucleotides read TGCGCCAGCAGTGAGTATACGGGGGGGGCTGAAGATACGCAGTATTTT.

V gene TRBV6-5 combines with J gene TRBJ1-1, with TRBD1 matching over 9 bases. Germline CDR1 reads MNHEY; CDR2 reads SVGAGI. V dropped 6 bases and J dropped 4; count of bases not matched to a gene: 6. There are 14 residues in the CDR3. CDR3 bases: TGTGCCAGCAGACTGGGACAGGGTGGCACTGAAGCTTTCTTT. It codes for CASRLGQGGTEAFF.